A selection of T cell receptor beta chains follows, all from one sample in a study of a mutant IDH1 vaccine in newly diagnosed glioma. Assay: immunoSEQ multiplex PCR; the TCRdb copy retains only in-frame clones and omits some. In the table there are about 21,000 clones, around nine tenths of which are singletons. The antigens for these receptors are not known. The specimen was PBMCs, collected from a glioma patient whose treatment included an IDH1 peptide vaccine. The receptors here all came from a woman aged 40 to 55 with glioma. The CDR3 runs from the conserved cysteine through the conserved F or W. D genes are given only for firm matches. Clone size is stated in some rows and not others, as once, few, many or a class when expanded.

TRBD1 | TRBJ2-3 | TRBV2 | . | TGTGCCAGCAGTGAAGCGCGAACAGGGGTAGATACGCAGTATTTT | CASSEARTGVDTQYF
. | TRBJ2-1 | TRBV2 | . | TGTGCCAGCAGTGAAGCGATCGGGGGTGAGCAGTTCTTC | CASSEAIGGEQFF
. | TRBJ1-5 | TRBV28 | . | TGTGCCAGCAGTTTATTGCCCGCGACTGGCAATCAGCCCCAGCATTTT | CASSLLPATGNQPQHF
. | TRBJ1-1 | TRBV4-1 | . | TGCGCCAGCAGCCATGAGGGGGGGGGCACTGAAGCTTTCTTT | CASSHEGGGTEAFF
TRBD1 | TRBJ1-5 | TRBV6-1 | . | TGTGCCAGCAGTGTTCGGACAGGGGGCTGGAGCGATCAGCCCCAGCATTTT | CASSVRTGGWSDQPQHF
. | TRBJ1-5 | TRBV30 | . | TGTGCCTGCACCGGACAGTTCAGCAATCAGCCCCAGCATTTT | CACTGQFSNQPQHF
TRBD1 | TRBJ2-7 | TRBV6-5 | . | TGTGCCAGCAGTTACTCGACAGGGGGCTTCTACGAGCAGTACTTC | CASSYSTGGFYEQYF
. | TRBJ2-1 | TRBV4-2 | . | TGTGCCAGCAGCCAAGTCCCCGACCTCTTACGGGACTCCTACGGGGTTTACAATGAGCAGTTCTTC | CASSQVPDLLRDSYGVYNEQFF
. | TRBJ1-1 | TRBV7-9 | . | TGTGCCAGCAGCGCGAAGGGGGTGAACACTGAAGCTTTCTTT | CASSAKGVNTEAFF
TRBD1 | TRBJ1-1 | TRBV18 | . | TGTGCCAGCTCATCCCAGACAGGGAGGGTTGAGAGGAACACTGAAGCTTTCTTT | CASSSQTGRVERNTEAFF
TRBD1 | TRBJ2-3 | TRBV6-1 | . | TGTGCCAGCAGTAAAGGACAGGGGGACACAGATACGCAGTATTTT | CASSKGQGDTDTQYF
. | TRBJ1-4 | TRBV7-2 | . | TGTGCCAGCAGCTTAGGGGGTGGGGCAACTAATGAAAAACTGTTTTTT | CASSLGGGATNEKLFF
. | TRBJ1-1 | TRBV29-1 | few | TGCAGCGTTGAGGGGCGCTTGAACACTGAAGCTTTCTTT | CSVEGRLNTEAFF
. | TRBJ1-1 | TRBV30 | . | TGTGCCTGGAGTAGGCTTGGGACTGAAGCTTTCTTT | CAWSRLGTEAFF
TRBD2 | TRBJ2-5 | TRBV5-1 | . | TGCGCCAGCAGCCCCCGGACTAGCGGGGGGCAAGAGACCCAGTACTTC | CASSPRTSGGQETQYF
. | TRBJ1-2 | TRBV25-1 | . | TGTGCCAGCAGTGAATACGGGACAAGCTATGGCTACACCTTC | CASSEYGTSYGYTF
TRBD1 | TRBJ2-2 | TRBV6-5 | . | TGTGCCAGCAGTTGGGGACAGGGGCTCACCGGGGAGCTGTTTTTT | CASSWGQGLTGELFF
TRBD1 | TRBJ1-1 | TRBV14 | few | TGTGCCAGCAGCCGACAGGGGAGAGTAAGGAACACTGAAGCTTTCTTT | CASSRQGRVRNTEAFF
. | TRBJ1-1 | TRBV2 | once | TGTGCCAGCAGTGAAGGTTTTTATACTGAAGCTTTCTTT | CASSEGFYTEAFF
TRBD2 | TRBJ2-5 | TRBV28 | . | TGTGCCAGCAGTTTCGGGAGGGGCCAAGAGACCCAGTACTTC | CASSFGRGQETQYF
TRBD1 | TRBJ2-1 | TRBV13 | . | TGTGCCAGCAGCCAAAGACAGGGTCTGTATGAGCAGTTCTTC | CASSQRQGLYEQFF
TRBD2 | TRBJ2-5 | TRBV2 | . | TGTGCCAGCAGCCAGTCAGCGGGGAATCTCCAAGAGACCCAGTACTTC | CASSQSAGNLQETQYF
. | TRBJ1-1 | TRBV6-5 | . | TGTGCCAGCAGTTACTCTGACCTTCGGAACACTGAAGCTTTCTTT | CASSYSDLRNTEAFF
. | TRBJ2-7 | TRBV6-5 | . | TGTGCCAGCAGTTACTCTGGAGGGGGAAGCTCCTACGAGCAGTACTTC | CASSYSGGGSSYEQYF
. | TRBJ2-3 | TRBV2 | . | TGTGCCAGCAGTGCCAGCGGGTGGCCAGATACGCAGTATTTT | CASSASGWPDTQYF
. | TRBJ1-2 | TRBV30 | . | TGTGCCTGGAGTGTAGGGGTGAGCAATGGCTACACCTTC | CAWSVGVSNGYTF
. | TRBJ1-5 | TRBV6-6 | once | TGTGCCAGCTCGTACAGGGTCAGCAATCAGCCCCAGCATTTT | CASSYRVSNQPQHF
. | TRBJ2-1 | TRBV5-4 | . | TGTGCCAGCAGTTTTACTAGCTACAATGAGCAGTTCTTC | CASSFTSYNEQFF
. | TRBJ1-2 | TRBV6-6 | . | TGTGCCAGCAGCGACAACAGGGCCTATGGCTACACCTTC | CASSDNRAYGYTF
. | TRBJ2-5 | TRBV29-1 | . | TGCAGCGGCAGGACAGTTAACCAAGAGACCCAGTACTTC | CSGRTVNQETQYF
. | TRBJ1-2 | TRBV29-1 | . | TGCAGCGTGCGACAGCCCCGGGACTATGGCTACACCTTC | CSVRQPRDYGYTF
TRBD2 | TRBJ2-5 | TRBV7-8 | large | TGTGCCAGCAGCTCTAACCCAATGATGCGGGAGGGCCCCCAAGAGACCCAGTACTTC | CASSSNPMMREGPQETQYF
TRBD1 | TRBJ1-2 | TRBV27 | . | TGTGCCAGCAGTCCCCAGGGGGAGGGCTACACCTTC | CASSPQGEGYTF
. | TRBJ1-2 | TRBV27 | . | TGTGCCAGCAGTTTATCGATATCGGGTGGGGATGGCTACACCTTT | CASSLSISGGDGYTF
. | TRBJ2-5 | TRBV18 | . | TGTGCCAGCTCACCACCGGTTCAAGAGACCCAGTACTTC | CASSPPVQETQYF
. | TRBJ1-3 | TRBV19 | few | TGTGCCAGTAGTATGATGGGGCGACAAAACACCATATATTTT | CASSMMGRQNTIYF
. | TRBJ2-5 | TRBV4-1 | . | TGCGCCAGCAGCTCGCGGTTGGGAGAGACCCAGTACTTC | CASSSRLGETQYF
. | TRBJ2-3 | TRBV10-1 | . | TGCGCCAGTTCGGCCGGCGGCACAGATACGCAGTATTTT | CASSAGGTDTQYF
TRBD1 | TRBJ2-7 | TRBV28 | . | TGTGCCAGCAGTTTATTGAGGGGACAGACGGACTACGAGCAGTACTTC | CASSLLRGQTDYEQYF
. | TRBJ1-5 | TRBV7-9 | . | TGTGCCAGCAGTTCTCCAGGGAGCAATCAGCCCCAGCATTTT | CASSSPGSNQPQHF
. | TRBJ1-1 | TRBV6-6 | few | TGTGCCAGCAGTTACTCAAGGGATAGTGGTGAAGCTTTCTTT | CASSYSRDSGEAFF
. | TRBJ2-7 | TRBV5-6 | . | TGTGCCAGCAGCTTAAGACAGGCCTCGTACGAGCAGTACTTC | CASSLRQASYEQYF
TRBD1 | TRBJ1-5 | TRBV6-1 | . | TGTGCCAGCAGGGGGACAGAGGGAAATCAGCCCCAGCATTTT | CASRGTEGNQPQHF
. | TRBJ2-5 | TRBV10-2 | . | TGCGCCAGCAGTTTACTTAGGGTTGGAGAGACCCAGTACTTC | CASSLLRVGETQYF
TRBD2 | TRBJ2-2 | TRBV10-1 | . | TGCGCCAGCAGTTCGGGACTAGCGGGGGGATATTCCGGGGAGCTGTTTTTT | CASSSGLAGGYSGELFF
. | TRBJ1-1 | TRBV4-3 | . | TGCGCCAGCAGCCTTGTAGGGAACACTGAAGCTTTCTTT | CASSLVGNTEAFF
. | TRBJ1-2 | TRBV9 | once | TGTGCCAGCAGCCCAAGGGGGGACGGGACGAACTATGGCTACACCTTC | CASSPRGDGTNYGYTF